The source of this TCR beta chain is a study of cytomegalovirus exposure and HLA in healthy donors. Study-wide findings and caveats: Accurate prediction of HLA-A and HLA-B alleles (for most subjects) was reportedly achieved from TCR beta sequences. In presence/absence analyses, roughly uniform sequencing depth across donors was assumed.

At the time of sampling, donors were nominally healthy, though unrecorded immune exposures were likely. CDR1 is SGHNT and CDR2 is YYREEE in the germline V gene (reference sequence). V was shortened by 4 bases and J by 5 bases, with 12 bases between the two germline ends. The CDR3 covers 13 residues. A note on this clone: The antigen is undetermined.

The PCR used 60 Vbeta and 13 Jbeta primers. Profiled with immunoSEQ multiplex PCR; TCRdb holds only in-frame clones, not every one. The record lists around 100,000 clones, of which the ten most abundant hold 5.5% to 8%. This sequence was found in a man between 35 and 55 years old in good health and CMV-seropositive. The chain recombines TRBV5-4 with TRBJ1-1; D ambiguous. Specimen: PBMCs. The CDR3 reads CASSTPLRTEAFF. CDR3 sequence (DNA): TGTGCCAGCAGCACCCCCCTCCGGACTGAAGCTTTCTTT.